The 8 T cell receptor beta chains given below trace back to one sample, sequenced in a study of cytomegalovirus exposure and HLA in healthy donors. PCR used 60 Vbeta primers and 13 Jbeta primers. Assay: immunoSEQ multiplex PCR; the TCRdb copy retains only in-frame clones and omits some. The sample lists around 250,000 clones, approximately 82% occurring once. Sequenced sample: PBMCs. These receptors came from a woman aged 55-70 years in good health and CMV-seropositive.

J is TRBJ1-2 and V is TRBV28; D perhaps matches TRBD1 (6 bases). Germline loops: CDR1 MDHEN, CDR2 SYDVKM. Between the trimmed V and J ends, which lost 5 bases and 8 bases, there was a span of 12 bases. CDR3 size: 12 residues. The CDR3 here is CASSPGHSGYTF. CDR3 DNA sequence: TGTGCCAGCAGTCCGGGACATTCGGGCTACACCTTC.

The genes are TRBV19 and TRBJ1-1, with a possible D match to TRBD1 (5 bases). This CDR3 contains 17 residues. Trimming left V 3 bases short and J 3 bases short, with 20 bases between. The V gene's germline CDR1 is LNHDA and CDR2 SQIVND (reference sequence). This CDR3 is CASSMEIAQSRDTEAFF. DNA of the CDR3: TGTGCCAGTAGTATGGAGATAGCCCAAAGCAGGGACACTGAAGCTTTCTTT.

This clone has a handful of counts. This rearrangement joins TRBV5-1 to TRBJ2-7, with D perhaps TRBD2 (5 bases). V lost 4 bases and J 7 bases, leaving 15 bases between the germline ends. Germline CDR1 reads SGHRS; CDR2 reads YFSETQ. This CDR3 region has 13 residues. CDR3 in amino acids: CASSPGSRWEQYF. The CDR3 nucleotides are TGCGCCAGCAGCCCGGGATCGCGGTGGGAGCAGTACTTC.

The genes are TRBV7-9 and TRBJ2-3; D remains unclear. V lost 0 bases and J lost 4, with 8 bases in between. Germline V gene sequence: CDR1 SEHNR, CDR2 FQNEAQ (reference sequence). The CDR3 is 14 residues long. The CDR3 DNA follows: TGTGCCAGCAGCTTAGCCGGGTCCCCAGATACGCAGTATTTT. This sequence encodes CASSLAGSPDTQYF.

In regard to this clone: The same CDR3 arises from other DNA sequences in this sample as well. The chain uses TRBV9 and TRBJ1-4, with D possibly being TRBD1 (5 bases). The CDR3 runs 14 residues. CDR1 is SGDLS and CDR2 is YYNGEE in the germline V gene. The V end was cut by 2 bases, the J end by 3 bases, with 8 bases between. Written as DNA, the CDR3 is TGTGCCAGCAGCGTTGGGGGGGCTAATGAAAAACTGTTTTTT. It encodes CASSVGGANEKLFF.

The chain links TRBV25-1 to TRBJ1-2; tentatively, D is TRBD1 (6 bases). The ends were cut back, 2 bases at V and 8 bases at J, with 15 bases in the middle. CDR3 length equals 14 residues. CDR1 is MGHDK, CDR2 SYGVNS, per germline. The CDR3 spells CASSEHGGAEGYTF. The CDR3 DNA reads TGTGCCAGCAGTGAACATGGGGGCGCGGAAGGCTACACCTTC.

The table lists this clone with a few counts. V gene TRBV2 combines with J gene TRBJ2-7; D remains ambiguous. Germline assignment: CDR1 SNHLY and CDR2 FYNNEI. The germline V and J ends were trimmed by 8 bases and 2 bases, with 10 bases remaining between them. The CDR3 extends over 12 amino acids. Here the CDR3 reads CASGPQTYEQYF. Here the CDR3 DNA reads TGTGCCAGCGGGCCACAAACCTACGAGCAGTACTTC.

This clone was observed a single time. The chain has TRBV10-3 and TRBJ2-6, with TRBD2 matching over 7 bases. The CDR3 runs 17 residues. The germline CDR1 and CDR2 sequences are ENHRY and SYGVKD. Unmatched junction bases numbered 4, after V lost 0 bases and J lost 2 bases. CDR3: CAISESGGTAGANVLTF. CDR3 nucleotide sequence: TGTGCCATCAGTGAGTCGGGGGGGACGGCTGGGGCCAACGTCCTGACTTTC.